This TCR beta chain derives from a study of somatic mutations in cytotoxic T cells in rheumatoid arthritis. Flow cytometry served to check the purity of CD4+ and CD8+ cells, which were isolated by positive magnetic bead selection. This CDR3 contains 14 residues. Trimming took off 0 bases at V and 0 bases at J, with 6 bases between the two ends. The germline V gene has CDR1 MNHEY and CDR2 SMNVEV (reference sequence). TCRdb keeps only in-frame clones here, not all; method: immunoSEQ multiplex PCR. The table lists around 20,000 clones, roughly 70% of them singletons, with approximately 20% in the top ten.

Sequencing was carried out using CD8+ T cells sorted from blood. The V and J genes are TRBV27 and TRBJ2-7; D is possibly TRBD2 (5 bases). The origin of this receptor is a woman aged 60 to 75 in good health. Here the CDR3 DNA reads TGTGCCAGCAGTTTATCCCGGGGCTCCTACGAGCAGTACTTC. Translating it yields CASSLSRGSYEQYF.